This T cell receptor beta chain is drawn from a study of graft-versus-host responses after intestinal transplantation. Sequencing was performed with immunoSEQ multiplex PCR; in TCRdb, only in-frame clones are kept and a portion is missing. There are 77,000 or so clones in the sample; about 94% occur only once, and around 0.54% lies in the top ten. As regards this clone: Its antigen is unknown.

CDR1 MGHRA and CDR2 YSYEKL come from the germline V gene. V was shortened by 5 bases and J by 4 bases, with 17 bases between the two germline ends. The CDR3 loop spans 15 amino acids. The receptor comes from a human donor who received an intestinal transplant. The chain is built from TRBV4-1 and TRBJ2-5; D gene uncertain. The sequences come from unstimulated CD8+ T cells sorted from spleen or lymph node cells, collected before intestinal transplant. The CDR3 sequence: CASSSGPPLGETQYF. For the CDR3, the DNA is TGCGCCAGCAGCTCGGGCCCCCCCCTGGGAGAGACCCAGTACTTC.